The present TCR beta chain was sequenced within a study of cytomegalovirus exposure and HLA in healthy donors. Profiled with immunoSEQ multiplex PCR; TCRdb holds only in-frame clones, not every one. Of about 220,000 clones detected, just over 90% appear once; the ten largest clones hold approximately 1%. V shed 3 bases and J shed 1 base, with 9 bases lying between them. CDR1 is LNHDA, CDR2 SQIVND, per germline (reference sequence). This CDR3 region has 14 residues. The sequencing sample was made of PBMCs. V gene TRBV19 combines with J gene TRBJ1-1, with TRBD1 as a possible D gene (5 bases). This TCR derives from a woman in her late teens or twenties in good health and CMV-seronegative. The CDR3 is CASSIRQQNTEAFF. The CDR3 DNA is TGTGCCAGTAGTATCAGACAGCAGAACACTGAAGCTTTCTTT.